Listed here are 31 T cell receptor beta chains from one sample, sequenced in a study of molecular identifiers for immune sequencing clone quantification. TCRdb recomputed calls from the PCR reads with MiXCR, one row per CDR3 protein. In the table there are about 640,000 distinct CDR3 sequences, 15% to 20% of which are singletons. The sequenced sample consisted of naive CD8+ T cells from blood, with Jurkat cell RNA spiked in. Subset defined: FACS-sorted CD8+CD4-CCR7+CD45RA+ naive T cells. The receptors stem from a human donor in good health. Some libraries in this study had Jurkat cell RNA spiked in.

This clonotype was detected only a few times. The chain carries TRBV7-9 and TRBJ2-7, with 9 bases aligning to TRBD2. The CDR3 covers 18 residues. Trimming cost V 1 base and J 0 bases; bases outside gene matches: 10. CDR1 is SEHNR and CDR2 is FQNEAQ in the germline V gene (reference sequence). This CDR3 reads CASSLGAVASGDSYEQYF. CDR3 nucleotides: TGTGCCAGCAGCTTAGGAGCGGTGGCTAGCGGGGACTCCTACGAGCAGTACTTC.

A few counts support this clonotype. This chain connects TRBV20-1 to TRBJ1-1; 10 positions match TRBD1. CDR1 and CDR2 (germline): DFQATT, SNEGSKA (reference sequence). J lost 6 bases, V lost 2 bases, and 6 bases had no gene match. This CDR3 is 14 amino acids long. CDR3 region: CSARTRTGGPEAFF. The CDR3 DNA reads as TGCAGTGCTAGAACCCGGACAGGGGGTCCTGAAGCTTTCTTT.

This clonotype was observed at least ten times. This chain connects TRBV6-5 to TRBJ2-3; D is perhaps TRBD1 or TRBD2 (6 bases each). V was pared by 5 bases and J by 6 bases, with 18 bases between. The CDR3 has 15 amino acids. The germline V gene encodes CDR1 MNHEY and CDR2 SVGAGI. This CDR3 is CASSGGPASYDTQYF. The CDR3 DNA follows: TGTGCCAGCAGTGGGGGGCCGGCTAGCTACGATACGCAGTATTTT.

This clonotype came up many times. This chain links TRBV29-1 with TRBJ2-3; 10 bases line up with TRBD2. V trimming: 5 bases; J trimming: 4 bases; junction bases outside the gene matches: 12. Germline V gene lookup returns CDR1 SQVTM and CDR2 ANQGSEA. CDR3 length equals 16 residues. The DNA of the CDR3 is TGCAGCGTTTTTACTAGCGGGATTAATGGGGCAGATACGCAGTATTTT. Protein product: CSVFTSGINGADTQYF.

This clonotype turned up a few times. This chain links TRBV4-3 with TRBJ1-2; a weak D match, TRBD1 (5 bases). This CDR3 has 16 residues. V dropped 0 bases and J dropped 2 bases, with 13 bases sitting between them. CDR1 is LGHNA and CDR2 is YSLEER in the germline V gene. The CDR3 is CASSQDRSGKNYGYTF. CDR3 sequence (DNA): TGCGCCAGCAGCCAAGATAGGTCAGGGAAGAACTATGGCTACACCTTC.

This sequence joins TRBV28 and TRBJ1-2; D is ambiguous. The germline gives CDR1 MDHEN, CDR2 SYDVKM. The CDR3 length is 14 residues. The germline V and J ends were trimmed by 8 bases and 3 bases, with 16 bases remaining between them. The CDR3 DNA reads as TGTGCCAGCGCCCTAGGAGTCTTGGACTATGGCTACACCTTC. It encodes CASALGVLDYGYTF.

This clonotype was observed many times. The chain is built from TRBV5-1 and TRBJ2-3; 9 bases line up with TRBD1. In germline, CDR1 is SGHRS, CDR2 YFSETQ. This CDR3 contains 15 residues. The junction had 7 bases not matched to a gene; V was cut back by 4 bases and J by 4 bases. CDR3 protein: CASSPTDRGPDTQYF. The CDR3, as DNA: TGCGCCAGCAGCCCGACGGACAGGGGTCCAGATACGCAGTATTTT.

The sample holds a few counts of this clonotype. The CDR3, as DNA: TGTGCCAGCAGCCCCCAAGGAACCTATGGCTACACCTTC. Encoded protein: CASSPQGTYGYTF. The V call is TRBV7-9, the J call TRBJ1-2; D not certain. The CDR3 has 13 amino acids. CDR1 and CDR2 (germline): SEHNR, FQNEAQ (reference sequence). V was cut by 5 bases and J by 4 bases, with 11 bases left in between.

There are many counts of this clonotype. This rearrangement joins TRBV6-5 to TRBJ2-5, with D tentatively TRBD2 (6 bases). Trimming took 5 bases from V and 5 from J, leaving 12 bases between them. The CDR3 consists of 13 residues. Germline assignment: CDR1 MNHEY and CDR2 SVGAGI. The CDR3 DNA reads TGTGCCAGCAGTGGCGGGGCCGGTGAGACCCAGTACTTC. Amino acids: CASSGGAGETQYF.

This clonotype was counted ten times or more. The chain combines TRBV27 with TRBJ2-1; 10 positions match TRBD1. The germline CDR1 and CDR2 sequences are MNHEY and SMNVEV (reference sequence). V was clipped by 6 bases and J by 2 bases; unmatched bases: 4. There are 15 residues in the CDR3. DNA of the CDR3: TGTGCCAGCAGGACCGGACAGGGGGCCTACAATGAGCAGTTCTTC. Its protein is CASRTGQGAYNEQFF.

This clonotype appeared a few times. A much larger clone differs by one base, so this may be a read error. The chain joins TRBV29-1 to TRBJ2-7; 13 bases line up with TRBD2. The CDR3 runs to 14 residues. Germline CDR1 is SQVTM and CDR2 is ANQGSEA. The CDR3 protein is CSAGLAGEGIERYF. CDR3 nucleotide sequence: TGCAGCGCAGGACTAGCGGGAGAGGGAATCGAGCGGTACTTC.

This clonotype is a singleton in its sample. Since a much larger clone is just one base distant, this may be a read error. The rearrangement links TRBV27 to TRBJ1-4; possibly TRBD1 for D (6 bases). CDR3 length equals 14 residues. The V end was cut by 5 bases, the J end by 12 bases, with 19 bases between. Germline lookup yields CDR1 MNHEY and CDR2 SMNVEV (reference sequence). The DNA for the CDR3 is TGTGCCAGCAGTCCACAGGGAGGTGGAGAAGAACTGTTTTTT. Translating gives CASSPQGGGEELFF.

This clonotype showed up many times. The chain recombines TRBV13 with TRBJ2-3; 8 bases agree with TRBD1. The junction had 6 bases not matched to a gene; V was cut back by 5 bases and J by 5 bases. CDR3 size: 14 residues. Germline CDR1 PRHDT, CDR2 FYEKMQ (reference sequence). DNA for the CDR3: TGTGCCAGCAGCAACAGGGGGGTGGAAGATACGCAGTATTTT. This encodes CASSNRGVEDTQYF.

Concerning this clonotype itself: Germline is not matched at one junction end, which may reflect a read error. This chain uses TRBV7-6 with TRBJ2-7; D unclear. Germline CDR1 reads SGHVS; CDR2 reads FNYEAQ. This CDR3 has 13 amino acids. CDR3 nucleotide sequence: TGTGCCAGCAGCGAAGGGATAGCCTACGAGCGGTACTTC. Translating it yields CASSEGIAYERYF.

This clonotype has at least ten counts. The CDR3 region is CSARLAGAWEQYF. In DNA, the CDR3 is TGCAGTGCTAGACTAGCGGGAGCTTGGGAGCAGTACTTC. J is TRBJ2-7 and V is TRBV20-1, with 10 bases matching TRBD2. V was clipped by 2 bases and J by 7 bases; unmatched bases: 5. CDR3 length: 13 amino acids. Per the germline V gene, CDR1 is DFQATT and CDR2 is SNEGSKA (reference sequence).

This clonotype was observed at least ten times. The CDR3, as DNA: TGTGCCAGCAATCGGCTAGGGGACTACGAGCAGTACTTC. Its protein is CASNRLGDYEQYF. This chain uses TRBV6-5 with TRBJ2-7; D may be TRBD1 (5 bases). V was shortened by 7 bases and J by 3 bases, with 13 bases between the two germline ends. The CDR3 runs 13 residues. The V gene's germline CDR1 is MNHEY and CDR2 SVGAGI.

As to this clonotype: The conserved closing phenylalanine or tryptophan is absent in this CDR3, likely reflecting a read error. The J gene is TRBJ2-3, the V gene TRBV28, with 9 nucleotides matching TRBD1. This CDR3 region has 13 residues. Germline values: CDR1 MDHEN, CDR2 SYDVKM. CDR3 in amino acids: CASSDRGSDAQYL. Here the CDR3 DNA reads TGTGCCAGCAGTGACAGGGGGTCAGATGCGCAGTATCTT.

On this clonotype itself: A much larger clone sits a single nucleotide away, making a read error possible. V usage is TRBV20-1 and J usage is TRBJ1-2; D uncertain. Germline CDR1 reads DFQATT; CDR2 reads SNEGSKA (reference sequence). The CDR3 runs 14 residues. The CDR3 sequence: CSARDLSANYGCTF. CDR3 sequence (DNA): TGCAGTGCTAGAGATTTGTCGGCAAACTATGGCTGCACCTTC.

The V and J genes are TRBV7-9 and TRBJ2-2, with 9 nucleotides matching TRBD2. Germline CDR1 SEHNR, CDR2 FQNEAQ (reference sequence). This CDR3 is built from 16 residues. V lost 6 bases and J lost 6; bases outside the gene matches: 11. CDR3 DNA: TGTGCCAGCAGTCCCGCTAGCGGGAAAAGGGCCGGGGAGCTGTTTTTT. This translates into CASSPASGKRAGELFF.

This clonotype was counted ten times or more. The chain has TRBV25-1 and TRBJ1-4; D is uncertain. Germline V gene sequence: CDR1 MGHDK, CDR2 SYGVNS. Trimming shortened V by 1 base and J by 3 bases, and 9 bases separated the two germline ends. The CDR3 is 15 residues long. The CDR3 loop reads CASSEWLGSNEKLFF. The CDR3 coding sequence is TGTGCCAGCAGTGAATGGTTGGGGTCTAATGAAAAACTGTTTTTT. The full variable domain, completed using reference TRBV25-1 and TRBJ1-4, is EADIYQTPRYLVIGTGKKITLECSQTMGHDKMYWYQQDPGMELHLIHYSYGVNSTEKGDLSSESTVSRIRTEHFPLTLESARPSHTSQYLCASSEWLGSNEKLFFGSGTQLSVL.

This clonotype was seen at least ten times. The chain joins TRBV4-3 to TRBJ1-3; D uncertain. Germline assignment: CDR1 LGHNA and CDR2 YSLEER. Trimming removed 0 bases at V and 6 bases at J, with 12 bases between. The CDR3 extends over 15 amino acids. The CDR3 loop reads CASSQDSSSLNTIYF. The CDR3 nucleotides read TGCGCCAGCAGCCAAGATTCCAGTTCCCTAAACACCATATATTTT.

This clonotype was seen at least ten times. The CDR3, as DNA: TGCGCCAGCAGCCAAGATTTGTGGAATCAGCCCCAGCATTTT. It is translated as CASSQDLWNQPQHF. This sequence joins TRBV4-3 and TRBJ1-5, with D unclear. V shed 0 bases and J shed 4 bases, with 7 bases lying between them. The length of the CDR3 is 14 residues. Per germline, CDR1 LGHNA and CDR2 YSLEER.

In the case of this clonotype: One base away lies a much larger clone, so this may be a sequencing read error. The genes are TRBV5-1 and TRBJ2-1; a possible D gene is TRBD2 (7 bases). Germline CDR1 reads SGHRS; CDR2 reads YFSETQ. V lost 7 bases and J lost 9, with 17 bases in between. This CDR3 contains 13 residues. CDR3 residues: CASGPRGASEQFF. CDR3 nucleotide sequence: TGCGCCAGCGGCCCCCGGGGGGCGAGTGAGCAGTTCTTC.

The chain carries TRBV15 and TRBJ1-6; D is unclear. This CDR3 contains 16 residues. V shed 0 bases and J shed 8 bases, with 14 bases lying between them. The germline V gene has CDR1 LNHNV and CDR2 YYDKDF (reference sequence). DNA of the CDR3: TGTGCCACCAGCAGAGATCGAACGCTAACTGATTCACCCCTCCACTTT. Encoded protein: CATSRDRTLTDSPLHF. Drawing the rest from reference TRBV15 and TRBJ1-6, the complete variable domain is DAMVIQNPRYQVTQFGKPVTLSCSQTLNHNVMYWYQQKSSQAPKLLFHYYDKDFNNEADTPDNFQSRRPNTSFCFLDIRSPGLGDTAMYLCATSRDRTLTDSPLHFGNGTRLTVT.

This clonotype was picked up a small number of times. The V and J genes are TRBV7-9 and TRBJ2-1; D tentatively reads TRBD1 or TRBD2 (5 bases each). The germline V gene has CDR1 SEHNR and CDR2 FQNEAQ (reference sequence). CDR3 length equals 15 residues. V was pared by 1 base and J by 6 bases, with 13 bases between. Here the CDR3 DNA reads TGTGCCAGCAGCTTAGGGGGGAACCCCGCCAATGAGCAGTTCTTC. Encoded protein: CASSLGGNPANEQFF.

Concerning this clonotype itself: Its ends do not fully match the called genes, so a read error is possible. The chain joins TRBV7-9 to TRBJ2-7; unclear D gene. This CDR3 has 11 amino acids. The germline V gene encodes CDR1 SEHNR and CDR2 FQNEAQ (reference sequence). CDR3 sequence (DNA): TGTACCAGCAGCTCGACGTCGGAGCAGTACTTC. This codes for CTSSSTSEQYF.

This clonotype was detected ten times or more. The rearrangement links TRBV14 to TRBJ2-5, with D perhaps matching TRBD1 (5 bases). Germline lookup yields CDR1 SGHDN and CDR2 FVKESK. The length of the CDR3 is 15 residues. V was shortened by 1 base and J by 0 bases, with 9 bases between the two germline ends. The CDR3 DNA reads as TGTGCCAGCAGCCAAGGACAGCTATACCAAGAGACCCAGTACTTC. It codes for CASSQGQLYQETQYF.

With respect to this clonotype: The junction and the germline gene differ at one end; a read error may be behind it. This sequence joins TRBV7-9 and TRBJ1-6; TRBD1 matches 11 bases. The germline V gene has CDR1 SEHNR and CDR2 FQNEAQ (reference sequence). The CDR3 has 15 residues. The CDR3 nucleotides read TGTGCCAGCAGCTCAGGGACAGGGGGTAATTCACACCTCCACTTT. Encoded protein: CASSSGTGGNSHLHF.

In regard to this clonotype: This may be a read error: a much more frequent sequence differs by one nucleotide. The chain employs TRBV5-1 and TRBJ2-3; 8 bases are a match to TRBD2. The CDR3 runs 17 residues. The junction had 16 bases not matched to a gene; V was cut back by 4 bases and J by 6 bases. Germline CDR1 reads SGHRS; CDR2 reads YFSETQ. DNA for the CDR3: TGCGCCAGCAGCAAGCCGTCACCAGCGGGAGTAAAGGATACGCAGTATTTT. It specifies CASSKPSPAGVKDTQYF.

This clonotype was observed many times. The chain carries TRBV7-9 and TRBJ1-1; a possible D gene is TRBD1 (5 bases). Germline values: CDR1 SEHNR, CDR2 FQNEAQ (reference sequence). CDR3 length: 17 residues. V was trimmed by 4 bases and J by 0 bases, leaving 18 bases between them. The CDR3 sequence is CASSSPQNRFMNTEAFF. CDR3 DNA sequence: TGTGCCAGCAGCTCGCCCCAGAACAGGTTCATGAACACTGAAGCTTTCTTT.

This clonotype was seen at least ten times. CDR3 coding DNA: TGTGCCAGCAGCCAAGGGGGTCGGACCGCTGAGCCCCAGTACTTC. Translating gives CASSQGGRTAEPQYF. J is TRBJ2-5 and V is TRBV3-1; D gene unclear. The CDR3 has 15 amino acids. Germline V gives CDR1 LGHDT, CDR2 YNNKEL (reference sequence). V dropped 1 base and J dropped 9 bases, with 18 bases sitting between them.